The 26 T cell receptor beta chains below were found in one sample sequenced in a study of blood T cell repertoires in COVID-19. Data came from immunoSEQ multiplex PCR; TCRdb stores just in-frame clones and leaves some out. This sample yields around 150,000 clones, of which about 82% are seen a single time; 6.2% belongs to the top ten. The sample consisted of PBMCs or T cells enriched from blood (not recorded which). The origin of the receptors is a woman in her thirties or forties who had recovered from COVID-19.

The V and J genes are TRBV18 and TRBJ2-3; D gene ambiguous. Germline CDR1 KGHSH, CDR2 LQKENI. The CDR3 extends over 12 amino acids. Trimming shortened V by 6 bases and J by 4 bases, and 8 bases separated the two germline ends. The CDR3 sequence: CASSSGPDTQYF. Written as DNA, the CDR3 is TGTGCCAGCTCTTCAGGCCCAGATACGCAGTATTTT.

The chain uses TRBV9 and TRBJ2-3; no definite D call. The CDR3 has 17 amino acids. CDR1 SGDLS and CDR2 YYNGEE come from the germline V gene. Trimming pared 0 bases from V and 6 bases from J, leaving 20 bases between. Here the CDR3 DNA reads TGTGCCAGCAGCGTAGGAGCGAGCAATGGTAATTCGGATACGCAGTATTTT. Its protein product is CASSVGASNGNSDTQYF.

This clone was detected once. The J gene is TRBJ1-3, the V gene TRBV27, with TRBD1 identical over 10 bases. The CDR3 extends over 15 amino acids. V gave up 6 bases and J gave up 2 bases; unmatched junction bases: 4. CDR1 is MNHEY and CDR2 is SMNVEV in the germline V gene (reference sequence). The CDR3 region is CASSLTGGPGNTIYF. CDR3 sequence (DNA): TGTGCCAGCAGCTTGACAGGGGGCCCTGGAAACACCATATATTTT.

V usage is TRBV19 and J usage is TRBJ2-1; D not resolved. The CDR3 loop spans 14 amino acids. The V end lost 2 bases, the J end lost 8 bases, and 13 bases lay between the germline ends. Looked up from germline, CDR1 is LNHDA and CDR2 is SQIVND (reference sequence). The CDR3 region has the DNA TGTGCCAGTAGTATATTCGGTGGGCAGGATGAGCAGTTCTTC. This gives the protein CASSIFGGQDEQFF.

The chain recombines TRBV2 with TRBJ1-2; D might be TRBD1 (5 bases). The CDR3 is 13 residues long. Trimming removed 6 bases at V and 3 bases at J, with 11 bases between. Germline V gene data show CDR1 as SNHLY and CDR2 as FYNNEI. The CDR3 reads CASSATVYYGYTF. CDR3 in DNA: TGTGCCAGCAGCGCGACAGTCTACTATGGCTACACCTTC.

This clone was recorded a few times. V is TRBV4-1 and J is TRBJ2-7; D possibly corresponds to TRBD1 (6 bases). CDR1 is MGHRA, CDR2 YSYEKL, per germline. The CDR3 is made up of 16 amino acids. Trimming left V 3 bases short and J 3 bases short, with 18 bases between. The DNA for the CDR3 is TGCGCCAGCAGCCAGGACGGACAGTTGGGCTTCTACGAGCAGTACTTC. Its protein product is CASSQDGQLGFYEQYF.

The CDR3: CATTQDSSRSPLHF. The CDR3 coding sequence is TGTGCCACCACCCAGGACAGCAGTCGTTCACCCCTCCACTTT. The chain joins TRBV15 to TRBJ1-6, with D possibly matching TRBD1 (6 bases). The CDR3 extends over 14 amino acids. CDR1 LNHNV and CDR2 YYDKDF come from the germline V gene (reference sequence). Trimming stripped 7 bases from V and 9 bases from J, with 16 bases between.

This chain connects TRBV13 to TRBJ1-1, with 8 nucleotides matching TRBD1. Germline values: CDR1 PRHDT, CDR2 FYEKMQ (reference sequence). This CDR3 contains 17 residues. With 5 bases clipped from V and 3 bases from J, the junction kept 14 bases outside the gene matches. CDR3 coding DNA: TGTGCCAGCAGCCGTACGAGACAGGGGTCGGTTGACACTGAAGCTTTCTTT. Protein product: CASSRTRQGSVDTEAFF.

The chain joins TRBV5-1 to TRBJ2-7; 7 nucleotides line up with TRBD1. V was clipped by 0 bases and J by 0 bases; unmatched bases: 0. The CDR3 extends over 14 amino acids. Germline lookup yields CDR1 SGHRS and CDR2 YFSETQ. CDR3 DNA sequence: TGCGCCAGCAGCTTGGGGGACAGCTCCTACGAGCAGTACTTC. Translation gives CASSLGDSSYEQYF. Together with reference TRBV5-1 and TRBJ2-7, the CDR3 gives the full variable domain: KAGVTQTPRYLIKTRGQQVTLSCSPISGHRSVSWYQQTPGQGLQFLFEYFSETQRNKGNFPGRFSGRQFSNSRSEMNVSTLELGDSALYLCASSLGDSSYEQYFGPGTRLTVT.

The chain links TRBV13 to TRBJ2-5; 11 nucleotides agree with TRBD2. CDR1 and CDR2 from the germline V gene are PRHDT and FYEKMQ (reference sequence). CDR3 size: 16 residues. The junction had 5 bases not matched to a gene; V was cut back by 5 bases and J by 0 bases. The CDR3 DNA sequence: TGTGCCAGCAGCGCCACTAGCGGGAGACACCAAGAGACCCAGTACTTC. It translates to CASSATSGRHQETQYF.

V is TRBV19 and J is TRBJ1-1; D unclear. The germline V gene encodes CDR1 LNHDA and CDR2 SQIVND (reference sequence). V dropped 3 bases and J dropped 1 base, with 6 bases sitting between them. This CDR3 contains 13 residues. The CDR3 here is CASSMSGNTEAFF. DNA for the CDR3: TGTGCCAGTAGTATGAGCGGGAACACTGAAGCTTTCTTT.

The V call is TRBV11-1, the J call TRBJ1-6, with D possibly TRBD1 on 5 matching bases. The CDR3 runs 14 residues. CDR1 SGHAT and CDR2 FQDESV come from the germline V gene (reference sequence). V was shortened by 1 base and J by 5 bases, with 6 bases between the two germline ends. For the CDR3, the DNA is TGTGCCAGCAGCTTAGAGGGGAATAATTCACCCCTCCACTTT. The encoded protein is CASSLEGNNSPLHF.

The CDR3 here is CAWRREIPVYNEQFF. DNA for the CDR3: TGTGCCTGGAGGAGGGAAATTCCCGTCTACAATGAGCAGTTCTTC. V gene TRBV30 combines with J gene TRBJ2-1; maybe TRBD2 (5 bases). Trimming took off 3 bases at V and 3 bases at J, with 15 bases between the two ends. Germline CDR1 and CDR2: GTSNPN and SVGIG (reference sequence). The CDR3 totals 15 residues.

CDR3 protein: CASSTLGRDRVNEQYF. CDR3 in DNA: TGTGCCAGTAGTACATTAGGCCGGGACAGGGTTAACGAGCAGTACTTC. The chain uses TRBV19 and TRBJ2-7; 9 bases map to TRBD1. In germline, CDR1 is LNHDA, CDR2 SQIVND (reference sequence). The V and J ends lost 4 bases and 5 bases, in that order; junction bases with no gene match: 12. The CDR3 contains 16 residues.

This sequence joins TRBV3-1 (or the pseudogene TRBV3-2) and TRBJ2-3; 8 nucleotides line up with TRBD2. Germline CDR1 is LGHDT and CDR2 is YNNKEL (reference sequence). CDR3 length: 17 amino acids. Trimming cost V 0 bases and J 3 bases; bases outside gene matches: 8. The CDR3 nucleotides read TGTGCCAGCAGCCAAGATTCGGGACTAGGGGTAACAGATACGCAGTATTTT. Its protein is CASSQDSGLGVTDTQYF.

The V and J genes are TRBV9 and TRBJ2-6; D is undetermined. Per germline, CDR1 SGDLS and CDR2 YYNGEE. The length of the CDR3 is 17 residues. V was pared by 10 bases and J by 0 bases, with 20 bases between. CDR3 nucleotide sequence: TGTGCCTCCGAGGCTCCTCTAGGCCTCTCTGGGGCCAACGTCCTGACTTTC. Translating gives CASEAPLGLSGANVLTF.

In this sample, this clone turned up a few times. DNA of the CDR3: TGTGCCAGCAGTTTTGGACTAGCGGGAGCTGCAGATACGCAGTATTTT. Residues: CASSFGLAGAADTQYF. The chain recombines TRBV5-8 with TRBJ2-3, with TRBD2 matching 13 bases. J was trimmed by 4 bases and V by 5 bases; bases with no gene match: 7. Germline values: CDR1 SGHTS, CDR2 YDEGEE. This CDR3 has 16 amino acids. Together with reference TRBV5-8 and TRBJ2-3, the CDR3 gives the full variable domain: EAGVTQSPTHLIKTRGQQATLRCSPISGHTSVYWYQQALGLGLQFLLWYDEGEERNRGNFPPRFSGRQFPNYSSELNVNALELEDSALYLCASSFGLAGAADTQYFGPGTRLTVL.

The chain links TRBV9 to TRBJ1-2; D gene unclear. V shed 0 bases and J shed 8 bases, with 8 bases lying between them. The CDR3 extends over 12 amino acids. Germline V CDR1 and CDR2: SGDLS, YYNGEE. CDR3 loop: CASSVGGRGYTF. In DNA, the CDR3 is TGTGCCAGCAGCGTAGGAGGGCGCGGCTACACCTTC.

This chain joins TRBV4-1 and TRBJ2-1; no clear D. The CDR3 covers 15 residues. The germline gives CDR1 MGHRA, CDR2 YSYEKL. The V end lost 1 base, the J end lost 1 base, and 8 bases lay between the germline ends. Written as DNA, the CDR3 is TGCGCCAGCAGCCAAGGTCTAGGTTCCTACAATGAGCAGTTCTTC. The encoded protein is CASSQGLGSYNEQFF.

The chain joins TRBV19 to TRBJ2-2; 8 bases are a match to TRBD2. The CDR3 totals 16 residues. The germline gives CDR1 LNHDA, CDR2 SQIVND (reference sequence). Losses at the gene ends were 8 bases for V and 6 bases for J; bases not matched to a gene: 14. CDR3 in DNA: TGTGCCAGTTCTCCCCCCCAGCGGGAGTACCCCGGGGAGCTGTTTTTT. It yields the protein CASSPPQREYPGELFF.

The gene calls are TRBV2 and TRBJ1-1; possible D gene TRBD1, 6 bases. Germline loops: CDR1 SNHLY, CDR2 FYNNEI. V was pared by 2 bases and J by 10 bases, with 8 bases between. The CDR3 extends over 11 amino acids. The CDR3 loop is CASSEQGRAFF. The CDR3 coding sequence is TGTGCCAGCAGTGAACAGGGGCGAGCTTTCTTT.

The chain has TRBV27 and TRBJ2-2; 9 bases are shared with TRBD1. J was trimmed by 3 bases and V by 5 bases; bases with no gene match: 7. From germline, CDR1 is MNHEY and CDR2 SMNVEV (reference sequence). The CDR3 contains 16 residues. The CDR3 coding sequence is TGTGCCAGCAGTCAACTACAGGGGGCGTACACCGGGGAGCTGTTTTTT. Encoded protein: CASSQLQGAYTGELFF.

The DNA for the CDR3 is TGTGCCAGCAGCTCTCAGGGGGCCCAGAACACCGGGGAGCTGTTTTTT. Its protein is CASSSQGAQNTGELFF. The rearrangement joins TRBV11-3 to TRBJ2-2; 8 bases agree with TRBD1. CDR3 length equals 16 residues. The V gene end was trimmed by 4 bases and the J gene end by 1 base; junction bases not matched to a gene: 5. CDR1 and CDR2 (germline): SGHNT, YENEEA.

The rearrangement links TRBV6-4 to TRBJ1-2; the D gene is possibly TRBD1 (6 bases). V was cut by 6 bases and J by 5 bases, with 16 bases left in between. Germline V gene lookup returns CDR1 MRHNA and CDR2 SNTAGT. There are 14 residues in the CDR3. Written as DNA, the CDR3 is TGTGCCAGCAGACCGGGACAAGGGGTTTATGGCTACACCTTC. This sequence encodes CASRPGQGVYGYTF.

V and J are TRBV5-5 and TRBJ1-3; 11 bases are a match to TRBD1. The CDR3 sequence is 18 residues long. V lost 0 bases and J lost 2; bases outside the gene matches: 7. Germline lookup yields CDR1 SGHKS and CDR2 YYEKEE (reference sequence). CDR3 coding DNA: TGTGCCAGCAGCTTGGAATGGACAGGGGGCTTGACTGGAAACACCATATATTTT. Translated, it gives CASSLEWTGGLTGNTIYF.

Here the CDR3 reads CASSSPLAYEQFF. CDR3 in DNA: TGTGCCAGCAGCTCCCCTCTAGCGTATGAGCAGTTCTTC. The rearrangement joins TRBV7-9 to TRBJ2-1; possibly TRBD2 for D (6 bases). V was clipped by 4 bases and J by 8 bases, with 12 bases between them. Germline loops: CDR1 SEHNR, CDR2 FQNEAQ (reference sequence). This CDR3 region has 13 residues.